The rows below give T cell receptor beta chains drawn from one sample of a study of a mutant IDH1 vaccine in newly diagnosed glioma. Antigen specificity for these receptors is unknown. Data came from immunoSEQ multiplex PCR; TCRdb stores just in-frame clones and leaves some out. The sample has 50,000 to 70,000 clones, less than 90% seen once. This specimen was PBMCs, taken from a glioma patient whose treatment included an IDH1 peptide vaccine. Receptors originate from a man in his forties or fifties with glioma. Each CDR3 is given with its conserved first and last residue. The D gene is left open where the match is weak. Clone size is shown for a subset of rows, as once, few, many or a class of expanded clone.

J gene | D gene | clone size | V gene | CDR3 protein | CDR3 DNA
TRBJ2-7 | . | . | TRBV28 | CASKTRYEQYF | TGTGCCAGCAAAACCCGCTACGAGCAGTACTTC
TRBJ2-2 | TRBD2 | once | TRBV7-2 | CASSLASGRSGELFF | TGTGCCAGCAGCTTAGCGAGCGGGAGGTCCGGGGAGCTGTTTTTT
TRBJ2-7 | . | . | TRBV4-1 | CASSQGGVSDSKQYF | TGCGCCAGCAGCCAAGGCGGTGTTAGTGACTCCAAGCAGTACTTC
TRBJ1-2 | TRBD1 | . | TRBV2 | CARKTGQGGNYGYTF | TGTGCCAGGAAGACAGGGCAAGGGGGCAACTATGGCTACACCTTC
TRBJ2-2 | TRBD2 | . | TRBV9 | CASSVPREGGTGELFF | TGTGCCAGCAGCGTTCCGCGGGAGGGCGGGACCGGGGAGCTGTTTTTT
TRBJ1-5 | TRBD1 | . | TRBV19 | CASKDRGVQPQHF | TGTGCCAGCAAAGACAGGGGGGTTCAGCCCCAGCATTTT
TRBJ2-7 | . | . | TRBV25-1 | CASSEPGVSHEQYF | TGTGCCAGCAGTGAGCCAGGGGTGTCCCACGAGCAGTACTTC
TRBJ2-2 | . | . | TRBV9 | CASSVIGTDAELFF | TGTGCCAGCAGCGTAATTGGCACGGACGCTGAGCTGTTTTTT
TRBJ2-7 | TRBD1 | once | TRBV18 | CASSPQTGASYEQYF | TGTGCCAGCTCACCCCAGACAGGGGCATCCTACGAGCAGTACTTC
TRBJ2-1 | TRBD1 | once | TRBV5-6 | CASSLDRDNEQFF | TGTGCCAGCAGCCTCGACAGGGACAATGAGCAGTTCTTC
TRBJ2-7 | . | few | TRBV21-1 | CASSKGGREGSYEQYF | TGTGCCAGCAGCAAAGGAGGACGGGAAGGGTCCTACGAGCAGTACTTC
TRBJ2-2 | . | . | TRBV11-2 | CASSLDSSWTVPGELFF | TGTGCCAGCAGCTTAGACTCCAGTTGGACGGTCCCCGGGGAGCTGTTTTTT
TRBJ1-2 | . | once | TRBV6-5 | CASSYSGTEYGYTF | TGTGCCAGCAGTTACTCCGGGACGGAGTATGGCTACACCTTC
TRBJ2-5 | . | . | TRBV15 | CATSRARGTQYF | TGTGCCACCAGCAGAGCCCGGGGGACCCAGTACTTC
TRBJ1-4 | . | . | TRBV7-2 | CASSPTPGTATFF | TGTGCCAGCAGCCCTACCCCCGGGACTGCTACTTTTTTT
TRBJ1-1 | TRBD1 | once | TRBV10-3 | CAISGGQVNTEAFF | TGTGCCATCAGTGGGGGACAGGTGAACACTGAAGCTTTCTTT
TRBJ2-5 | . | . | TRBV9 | CASSVVQTSSETQYF | TGTGCCAGCAGCGTAGTCCAAACTAGTTCTGAGACCCAGTACTTC
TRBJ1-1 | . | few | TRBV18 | CASSPLENTEAFF | TGTGCCAGCTCACCGCTGGAGAACACTGAAGCTTTCTTT
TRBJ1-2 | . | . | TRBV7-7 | CASSLNSYTF | TGTGCTAGCAGCTTAAACAGCTACACCTTC